This T cell receptor (beta chain) was sequenced in a study of early T cells in non-severe SARS-CoV-2 infection. Study information: It was bulk RNA from unsorted whole blood that was sequenced, and the chains were unpaired. General study findings and limits: Private and CD4 specificities were missed by VDJdb matching, which favored anti-spike CD8 responses.

Individual cDNA molecules received unique molecular identifiers during library preparation. TCRdb analysed the 5' RACE reads with MiXCR anew, one entry per CDR3 protein. The data show 100,000 or so distinct CDR3 sequences, less than 15% seen once. This clonotype was counted many times. Its antigen is not identified. Trimming took 5 bases from V and 0 from J, leaving 14 bases between them. The CDR3 runs to 14 residues. Germline V gene data show CDR1 as DFQATT and CDR2 as SNEGSKA (reference sequence). Sequenced sample: whole blood. The chain joins TRBV20-1 to TRBJ2-7; no clear D. The TCR comes from an adult who was a healthcare worker with PCR-confirmed SARS-CoV-2 infection or an uninfected control (not recorded which). CDR3 nucleotides: TGCAGTGCTTACGGGCTACTGAGCTCCTACGAGCAGTACTTC. Its protein product is CSAYGLLSSYEQYF.